This T cell receptor beta chain was profiled in a study of CD8+ T cells in alopecia areata. The study, taken as a whole, reports: Elevated clonality characterized lesional scalp relative to normal scalp, particularly in alopecia totalis/universalis. Relative to mice, TCR sharing across patients was less clear, a difference possibly HLA-related. Sequences from scalp samples also cover resident alphabeta T cells of normal skin.

With regard to this clone: Its antigen is not known.

Germline values: CDR1 PRHDT, CDR2 FYEKMQ (reference sequence). The CDR3 spans 11 residues. V lost 8 bases and J 6 bases, leaving 8 bases between the germline ends. Extracted RNA was reverse transcribed, and the resulting cDNA served as sequencing template. Sequenced by immunoSEQ multiplex PCR; TCRdb stores in-frame clones only, minus some. The data show 120,000 to 150,000 clones, with 62% seen just once and approximately 34% held by the top ten. The receptor's source is a human donor in good health. V usage is TRBV13 and J usage is TRBJ2-1; D perhaps matches TRBD1 (6 bases). The source material was CD8+ T cells sorted from blood. CDR3 in amino acids: CASAQGNEQFF. In DNA form, the CDR3 reads TGTGCCAGCGCACAGGGCAATGAGCAGTTCTTC.